This TCR beta chain came from a study of tumor and adjacent non-tumor tissue in lung cancer. Study information: There were some 11 adenocarcinoma, 2 squamous cell carcinoma and 1 small cell lung cancer cases.

The template was RNA from unsorted bulk tissue. More than 3 cm separated this lung sample from the edge of the tumor. Whole-study findings and limits: Compared with tumor, normal lung showed significantly lower TCR diversity. Tumor repertoires had a smaller top 100 clone share than normal lung.

A word on this clonotype: Its antigen remains unidentified. The junction and the germline gene differ at one end; a read error may be behind it.

This CDR3 has 13 residues. Three rounds of nested PCR, following a modified ARM-PCR protocol, produced the TCRbeta library. Using its own MiXCR run on the multiplex PCR reads, TCRdb lists one record per CDR3 protein. The data contain almost 75,000 distinct CDR3 sequences, roughly 70% of them seen just once; the ten biggest clones take up roughly 26%. The sample was distant non-tumor lung tissue. The source of this sequence is a woman aged 45-65 years with non-small cell lung cancer. This sequence joins TRBV12-3 or TRBV12-4 and TRBJ2-5; D unclear. The CDR3 region is CASCLSPRETQNF. CDR3 nucleotides: TGTGCCAGCTGTTTATCACCACGAGAGACCCAGAACTTC.